These 9 T cell receptor beta chains were sequenced from one sample in a study of regulatory T cells in long-lasting Graves disease. Regarding time point: persistent/refractory GD, antithyroid drugs over 5 years with positive TRAb. Researchers made the TCR library from RNA that was extracted from PBMCs. Arm-PCR with iRepertoire HTBI primers amplified the CDR3 regions for these TCR beta libraries. In TCRdb, the multiplex PCR reads were re-called with MiXCR into one record per CDR3 protein. Here the sample spans about 460,000 distinct CDR3 sequences, approximately 23% being singletons. Material: peripheral blood mononuclear cells (PBMCs), obtained when the disease was refractory, from a patient treated with antithyroid drugs. These receptors came from a female donor with Graves disease.

This clonotype was seen only a few times. The rearrangement links TRBV30 to TRBJ1-1; tentatively, D is TRBD1 (5 bases). This CDR3 spans 13 amino acids. Trimming removed 4 bases at V and 2 bases at J, with 11 bases between. Germline assignment: CDR1 GTSNPN and CDR2 SVGIG (reference sequence). CDR3 protein: CAWISGFNTEAFF. The CDR3 DNA follows: TGTGCCTGGATATCAGGGTTTAACACTGAAGCTTTCTTT.

This clonotype came up many times. The CDR3 region has the DNA TGCAGTGCTCGCGGGACTAGCGGAGGGTCGGAGACCCAGTACTTC. Its protein product is CSARGTSGGSETQYF. This sequence joins TRBV20-1 and TRBJ2-5; TRBD2 agrees at 11 bases. The CDR3 contains 15 residues. Germline CDR1 DFQATT, CDR2 SNEGSKA (reference sequence). The ends lost 5 bases at V and 5 bases at J; junction bases unmatched: 10.

V gene TRBV7-2 combines with J gene TRBJ2-5; TRBD2 agrees at 10 bases. CDR3 size: 14 residues. Germline V gives CDR1 SGHTA, CDR2 FQGNSA. The J segment lost 4 bases and the V segment lost 4 bases, leaving 3 bases of the junction unmatched. This CDR3 reads CASSSGLAPETQYF. The CDR3 DNA reads TGTGCCAGCAGCTCGGGACTAGCGCCAGAGACCCAGTACTTC.

This clonotype has a count of ten or more. The rearrangement joins TRBV11-1 to TRBJ2-5; the match to TRBD1 covers 9 bases. The germline V gene has CDR1 SGHAT and CDR2 FQDESV (reference sequence). Losses at the gene ends were 5 bases for V and 5 bases for J; bases not matched to a gene: 6. CDR3 length: 14 residues. CDR3 DNA sequence: TGTGCCAGCAGCGACCGGACAGGGGAGGAGACCCAGTACTTC. This codes for CASSDRTGEETQYF.

This clonotype was observed a few times. The V call is TRBV6-2 or TRBV6-3, the J call TRBJ1-1; TRBD1 matches 9 bases. With V trimmed by 4 bases and J by 3 bases, 3 bases remained unmatched. The CDR3 is made up of 14 amino acids. Germline CDR1 and CDR2: MNHEY and SVGEGT. The CDR3 sequence is CASSFRTGDTEAFF. For the CDR3, the DNA is TGTGCCAGCAGTTTCAGGACAGGGGACACTGAAGCTTTCTTT.

At least ten counts were recorded for this clonotype. This chain links TRBV7-2 with TRBJ2-7; D might be TRBD2 (6 bases). The V end was cut by 4 bases, the J end by 4 bases, with 14 bases between. CDR1 SGHTA and CDR2 FQGNSA come from the germline V gene. This CDR3 comprises 14 residues. CDR3 residues: CASSSGGVLYEQYF. The CDR3 DNA is TGTGCCAGCAGCTCCGGCGGGGTTCTATACGAGCAGTACTTC.

This clonotype was counted between two and nine times. This CDR3 is CASSQRTGDYSPLHF. In DNA form, the CDR3 reads TGCGCCAGCAGCCAGAGGACAGGGGATTATTCACCCCTCCACTTT. This chain connects TRBV4-1 to TRBJ1-6, with 9 bases fitting TRBD1. This CDR3 contains 15 residues. With V trimmed by 3 bases and J by 8 bases, 5 bases remained unmatched. Germline loops: CDR1 MGHRA, CDR2 YSYEKL.

The chain has TRBV12-3 or TRBV12-4 and TRBJ2-7; tentative D call: TRBD1 (6 bases). The ends were cut back, 1 base at V and 5 bases at J, with 9 bases in the middle. The CDR3 runs 13 residues. CDR3 sequence reads: CASSLGGGDEQYF. In DNA, the CDR3 is TGTGCCAGCAGTTTAGGAGGGGGTGACGAGCAGTACTTC.

This chain connects TRBV20-1 to TRBJ1-2; D remains unclear. V gave up 3 bases and J gave up 6 bases, with 14 bases separating them. This CDR3 contains 13 residues. Germline lookup yields CDR1 DFQATT and CDR2 SNEGSKA (reference sequence). CDR3 loop: CSARDPGSDGYTF. CDR3 sequence (DNA): TGCAGTGCTAGGGACCCGGGATCGGATGGCTACACCTTC.